This T cell receptor beta chain was recovered during a study of Graves' ophthalmopathy and Graves' hyperthyroidism. The overall study: The authors collected peripheral blood at initial diagnosis, before any treatment.

The CDR3 covers 16 residues. J lost 3 bases, V lost 1 base, and 7 bases had no gene match. Amplification targeted the TCR beta CDR3 regions, with RNA transcripts as the source material. Second-round multiplex PCR came after a first-round RT-PCR that employed HTBI primers. TCRdb itself ran the multiplex PCR reads through MiXCR, one entry per CDR3 protein. The sample has 600,000 to 650,000 distinct CDR3 sequences, over 20% seen once; the top ten hold approximately 6.5%. Regarding this clonotype: Its target is unknown.

Whole-study findings and limits: Among expanded thyroid clonotypes above 0.001 frequency, most also occurred in blood.

The chain joins TRBV12-3 or TRBV12-4 to TRBJ2-7; the match to TRBD2 covers 9 bases. The sequencing sample was made of peripheral blood. The receptor comes from a woman between 18 and 30 years old with stable Graves' hyperthyroidism. Some clones in this sample may be carry-over from other donors' samples. The CDR3 protein is CASSLGGREGDYEQYF. The CDR3 bases are TGTGCCAGCAGTTTAGGTGGGCGGGAGGGTGACTACGAGCAGTACTTC.